Presented here are 15 T cell receptor beta chains from one specimen sequenced in a study of vaccination effects on CD4 cells after COVID-19. Once cultured for approximately eleven days, the cells underwent separation to obtain CD4+ T cells. The antigens for these receptors are not known. The data were produced by immunoSEQ multiplex PCR, yet TCRdb's version contains in-frame clones alone and is incomplete. The table shows fewer than 35,000 clones, with less than 85% occurring only once. Specimen: CD4+ T cells from PBMCs cultured without peptide, collected before COVID-19 vaccination. The source is a human donor who received a COVID-19 vaccine.

J is TRBJ2-7 and V is TRBV12-3 or TRBV12-4; D is unresolved. The CDR3 loop spans 12 amino acids. The ends were cut back, 6 bases at V and 4 bases at J, with 10 bases in the middle. The CDR3 region has the DNA TGTGCCAGCAGCCATGACCGGTACGAGCAGTACTTC. Translated: CASSHDRYEQYF.

The rearrangement joins TRBV29-1 to TRBJ1-2; D is unclear. This CDR3 is 13 amino acids long. The germline V gene has CDR1 SQVTM and CDR2 ANQGSEA. V was cut by 1 base and J by 10 bases, with 16 bases left in between. CDR3 in DNA: TGCAGCGTTGAAGGAGGTTTCCGAGGGCACTACACCTTC. As protein: CSVEGGFRGHYTF.

The chain recombines TRBV10-1 with TRBJ1-5; D remains ambiguous. Germline V gives CDR1 WNHNN, CDR2 SYGVQD (reference sequence). The CDR3 contains 13 residues. The V end was cut by 3 bases, the J end by 4 bases, with 7 bases between. The CDR3 nucleotides read TGCGCCAGCAGTGATGTTTCGAATCAGCCCCAGCATTTT. Protein: CASSDVSNQPQHF.

The chain carries TRBV6-1 and TRBJ2-7; 7 nucleotides align to TRBD1. Germline CDR1 and CDR2: MNHNS and SASEGT. V lost 0 bases, J lost 5 bases, and 7 bases stayed unmatched. The CDR3 consists of 15 residues. In nucleotides, the CDR3 is TGTGCCAGCAGTGAAGCCGAGGGAACAGGGGACGAGCAGTACTTC. Protein product: CASSEAEGTGDEQYF.

The chain links TRBV4-1 to TRBJ1-5; D call uncertain. Germline assignment: CDR1 MGHRA and CDR2 YSYEKL. The CDR3 length is 13 residues. V lost 0 bases, J lost 5 bases, and 5 bases lay in between. The CDR3 bases are TGCGCCAGCAGCCAAGAAAGATATCAGCCCCAGCATTTT. It is translated as CASSQERYQPQHF.

The rearrangement uses TRBV5-1 and TRBJ1-2; the match to TRBD1 covers 7 bases. The CDR3 loop spans 14 amino acids. Germline V gene lookup returns CDR1 SGHRS and CDR2 YFSETQ. The V and J ends lost 9 bases and 0 bases, in that order; junction bases with no gene match: 8. CDR3 residues: CATRTGTTNYGYTF. The CDR3 DNA reads TGCGCCACCAGGACAGGCACAACTAACTATGGCTACACCTTC.

This clone was picked up a small number of times. V usage is TRBV6-9 and J usage is TRBJ1-5; 10 bases match TRBD1. Germline trimming cut 7 bases from V and 1 base from J; bases unmatched to any gene: 10. The CDR3 totals 17 residues. Germline assignment: CDR1 MNHGY and CDR2 SVAAGI. DNA of the CDR3: TGTGCCAGCAATCCGGGGACAGGGGAGGTAAGCAATCAGCCCCAGCATTTT. Its translation is CASNPGTGEVSNQPQHF.

This chain uses TRBV18 with TRBJ1-1; D may be TRBD1 (5 bases). With 0 bases removed from V and 6 bases from J, the gap between germline ends came to 17 bases. CDR3 size: 16 residues. Germline V gene lookup returns CDR1 KGHSH and CDR2 LQKENI. This chain's CDR3 is CASSPPGQGGRAEAFF. The CDR3 nucleotides are TGTGCCAGCTCACCACCGGGCCAGGGAGGAAGGGCTGAAGCTTTCTTT.

The rearrangement uses TRBV15 and TRBJ1-5; D not certain. V was trimmed by 0 bases and J by 1 base, leaving 7 bases between them. This CDR3 is built from 15 residues. CDR1 LNHNV and CDR2 YYDKDF come from the germline V gene (reference sequence). CDR3 nucleotide sequence: TGTGCCACCAGCAGAGATCTTATGAGCAATCAGCCCCAGCATTTT. Its protein is CATSRDLMSNQPQHF. Variable domain in full (rest from reference TRBV15 and TRBJ1-5): DAMVIQNPRYQVTQFGKPVTLSCSQTLNHNVMYWYQQKSSQAPKLLFHYYDKDFNNEADTPDNFQSRRPNTSFCFLDIRSPGLGDTAMYLCATSRDLMSNQPQHFGDGTRLSIL.

The chain uses TRBV11-2 and TRBJ2-3; unclear D gene. Per the germline V gene, CDR1 is SGHAT and CDR2 is FQNNGV. The CDR3 covers 12 residues. V was trimmed by 5 bases and J by 0 bases, leaving 3 bases between them. The CDR3 region is CASSPSTDTQYF. Here the CDR3 DNA reads TGTGCCAGCAGCCCGAGCACAGATACGCAGTATTTT. Full variable domain (rest looked up from reference TRBV11-2 and TRBJ2-3): EAGVAQSPRYKIIEKRQSVAFWCNPISGHATLYWYQQILGQGPKLLIQFQNNGVVDDSQLPKDRFSAERLKGVDSTLKIQPAKLEDSAVYLCASSPSTDTQYFGPGTRLTVL.

A note on this clone: One end of the junction is discordant with germline, which a read error may explain. J is TRBJ2-7 and V is TRBV6-5; 9 positions agree with TRBD1. Germline-derived CDR1 and CDR2 are MNHEY and SVGAGI. This CDR3 spans 15 amino acids. The CDR3 protein is CASSYSGTGTYGQYF. In nucleotides, the CDR3 is TGTGCCAGCAGTTATTCCGGGACAGGGACATACGGGCAGTACTTC.

This sequence joins TRBV5-1 and TRBJ1-1; tentative D call: TRBD1 (5 bases). The CDR3 sequence is 14 residues long. V lost 0 bases and J lost 2, with 8 bases in between. Germline V gene lookup returns CDR1 SGHRS and CDR2 YFSETQ. CDR3 nucleotides: TGCGCCAGCAGCTTGGAACAGGAAAACACTGAAGCTTTCTTT. This codes for CASSLEQENTEAFF.

This chain connects TRBV6-1 to TRBJ2-2; a weak D match, TRBD2 (6 bases). CDR3 length: 14 amino acids. V lost 3 bases and J 8 bases, leaving 13 bases between the germline ends. CDR1 is MNHNS, CDR2 SASEGT, per germline. As DNA, the CDR3 is TGTGCCAGCAGTGATATCGGGGGATCTGGGGAGCTGTTTTTT. Its translation is CASSDIGGSGELFF.

For this clone: In the same sample, other DNA sequences code for this CDR3. The rearrangement uses TRBV7-7 and TRBJ2-1; TRBD2 aligns across 12 bases. Germline V gene data show CDR1 as SSHAT and CDR2 as FNYEAQ (reference sequence). This CDR3 is 13 amino acids long. V shed 3 bases and J 10 bases; nucleotides not matched to a gene: 1. The CDR3: CASSFGLAGEQFF. The CDR3 DNA follows: TGTGCCAGCAGCTTCGGACTAGCGGGAGAGCAGTTCTTC.

The V gene is TRBV18, the J gene TRBJ1-5; tentative D call: TRBD1 (5 bases). The V gene's germline CDR1 is KGHSH and CDR2 LQKENI. Deletions cut 3 bases from V and 2 bases from J, with 17 bases between. This CDR3 is 17 amino acids long. The CDR3 nucleotides are TGTGCCAGCTCACCTCAACGGGGAGGGGTTGGCAATCAGCCCCAGCATTTT. This codes for CASSPQRGGVGNQPQHF.